The rows below give T cell receptor beta chains drawn from one sample of a study of identical twins. One entry per CDR3 protein results from TCRdb running MiXCR on the 5' RACE reads. Of roughly 770,000 distinct CDR3 sequences in the sample, 15% to 20% are singletons; the top ten hold around 13%. These sequences were also reported in another study, on T cells expressing NK-cell markers.

The material sequenced was PBMCs. The receptors here all came from a woman between 18 and 30 years old in good health. The CDR3 runs from the conserved cysteine through the conserved F or W. The D gene is left open where the match is weak. Clone size appears in some rows only: once, few, many, or a class for an expanded clone.

v_call	j_call	clone_size	d_call	cdr3_aa	cdr3_nt
TRBV7-2	TRBJ2-3	few	.	CASSLEMQDTQYF	TGTGCCAGCAGCTTAGAAATGCAGGATACGCAGTATTTT
TRBV5-1	TRBJ2-5	few	.	CASSLVADGRETQYF	TGCGCCAGCAGCTTGGTCGCGGATGGAAGAGAGACCCAGTACTTC
TRBV30	TRBJ2-1	few	.	CAWSHVGLSSNEQFF	TGTGCCTGGAGTCATGTCGGCCTCTCGTCCAATGAGCAGTTCTTC
TRBV7-2	TRBJ2-7	few	.	CASSSRSGSSYEQYF	TGTGCCAGCAGCTCTCGTAGCGGCAGCTCCTACGAGCAGTACTTC
TRBV29-1	TRBJ2-7	.	.	CSAMVQGWDEQYF	TGCAGCGCCATGGTCCAGGGATGGGACGAGCAGTACTTC
TRBV11-3	TRBJ2-1	.	.	CASSRLRGGEEQFF	TGTGCCAGCAGCCGCCTAAGGGGGGGAGAGGAGCAGTTCTTC
TRBV25-1	TRBJ2-7	few	TRBD1	CASSPGQGINEQYF	TGTGCCAGCAGCCCGGGACAGGGTATTAACGAGCAGTACTTC
TRBV7-2	TRBJ2-3	.	TRBD2	CASSPRLAGEVDTQYF	TGTGCCAGCAGCCCCCGACTAGCGGGAGAGGTAGATACGCAGTATTTT
TRBV13	TRBJ1-2	.	.	CASSREETVRYGYTF	TGTGCCAGCAGCCGCGAAGAGACGGTTCGCTATGGCTACACCTTC
TRBV4-1	TRBJ2-1	.	.	CASSQFRGQGEQFF	TGCGCCAGCAGCCAATTCAGAGGCCAAGGGGAGCAGTTCTTC
TRBV27	TRBJ2-1	few	.	CASSSRTNSGYNEQFF	TGTGCCAGCAGTTCCCGGACCAATTCTGGGTACAATGAGCAGTTCTTC
TRBV10-3	TRBJ2-6	.	.	CAISELGASGANVLTF	TGTGCCATAAGTGAGCTTGGGGCCTCTGGGGCCAACGTCCTGACTTTC
TRBV20-1	TRBJ2-4	few	.	CSARDVAAKNIQYF	TGCAGTGCTAGAGACGTAGCGGCCAAAAACATTCAGTACTTC
TRBV5-6	TRBJ1-1	few	.	CASSVGQTEAFF	TGTGCCAGCAGCGTTGGGCAAACTGAAGCTTTCTTT
TRBV15	TRBJ2-7	.	TRBD1	CATSMGGQGRYEQYF	TGTGCCACCAGCATGGGGGGACAGGGACGGTACGAGCAGTACTTC
TRBV12-3/TRBV12-4	TRBJ1-6	few	TRBD1	CASSTGATYSPLHF	TGTGCCAGCAGTACAGGGGCCACTTATTCACCCCTCCACTTT
TRBV12-3/TRBV12-4	TRBJ2-6	few	.	CASSLGGGANVLTF	TGTGCCAGCAGTTTGGGAGGTGGGGCCAACGTCCTGACTTTC